This T cell receptor beta chain is drawn from a study of blood T cell repertoires in COVID-19. Study-wide background: Sites in the United States, Italy and Spain provided acute and convalescent COVID-19 samples. The analysed material was cDNA or gDNA that came from T cells, B-cell-depleted T cells, or PBMCs.

Germline trimming cut 7 bases from V and 2 bases from J; bases unmatched to any gene: 4. Looked up from germline, CDR1 is LNHNV and CDR2 is YYDKDF (reference sequence). The CDR3 is 14 residues long. Which cohort a participant joined came from the clinical history participants gave. The repertoire was sequenced with immunoSEQ multiplex PCR; TCRdb's copy has only in-frame clones and lacks some. Here the sample spans 200,000 to 250,000 clones, around 90% being singletons. V and J are TRBV15 and TRBJ1-4; 7 positions match TRBD1. The sequenced sample was PBMCs or T cells enriched from blood (not recorded which). This receptor was taken from a man aged 25 to 40 who had been exposed to COVID-19. The CDR3 nucleotides read TGTGCCACCAAAGCGGACAGGACTAATGAAAAACTGTTTTTT. Protein product: CATKADRTNEKLFF.